This passage covers 15 T cell receptor beta chains from one sample sequenced in a study of shared clonotypes between healthy human individuals (dated by TCRdb to 2020 to 2022). Libraries came from the immunoSEQ multiplex PCR assay. Drawn from immuneACCESS, this table holds only the in-frame rearrangements with V and J called that TCRdb kept. Clones are partly lost; checked studies trace under half to an unresolved V gene and leave the rest unexplained. Across this sample there are 980,000 or so clones, with over 75% seen only once. Jointly, the top ten make up about 1.5% of the sample. What was sequenced was memory CD4+ T cells sorted from blood. What this sample's cell subset or site label stands for: CD45RA-negative fraction. These receptors all stem from a man aged 18 to 30 in good health.

The chain uses TRBV5-1 and TRBJ2-3, with 8 positions matching TRBD2. This CDR3 has 14 residues. Germline trimming cut 5 bases from V and 3 bases from J; bases unmatched to any gene: 5. Germline CDR1 reads SGHRS; CDR2 reads YFSETQ. In nucleotides, the CDR3 is TGCGCCAGCAGACGGGAGGGAGGGACAGATACGCAGTATTTT. It translates to CASRREGGTDTQYF.

This chain links TRBV20-1 with TRBJ2-1; possibly TRBD2 for D (5 bases). The germline V gene encodes CDR1 DFQATT and CDR2 SNEGSKA (reference sequence). Deletions cut 5 bases from V and 9 bases from J, with 5 bases between. The CDR3 has 9 residues. For the CDR3, the DNA is TGCAGTGCTGGAGGTGAGCAGTTCTTC. This translates into CSAGGEQFF.

This clone was observed a single time. This sequence joins TRBV7-2 and TRBJ2-2, with a tentative D call TRBD1 (6 bases). The V end was cut by 7 bases, the J end by 0 bases, with 15 bases between. The germline V gene has CDR1 SGHTA and CDR2 FQGNSA. The CDR3 runs to 16 residues. The CDR3, as DNA: TGTGCCAGCAACAACCGTGGACAGACGAACACCGGGGAGCTGTTTTTT. Its translation: CASNNRGQTNTGELFF.

The CDR3 sequence is CASSLAAGGGQPQHF. The CDR3 nucleotides read TGTGCCAGCAGCTTAGCGGCGGGGGGCGGCCAGCCCCAGCATTTT. The gene calls are TRBV7-9 and TRBJ1-5, with D perhaps matching TRBD1 (6 bases). The length of the CDR3 is 15 residues. V was trimmed by 0 bases and J by 7 bases, leaving 13 bases between them. Germline V lookup: CDR1 SEHNR, CDR2 FQNEAQ (reference sequence).

This clone was observed a handful of times. The sample has other DNA sequences that encode this CDR3 too. The chain has TRBV28 and TRBJ2-1; 9 nucleotides match TRBD2. The CDR3 sequence is 16 residues long. Germline CDR1 is MDHEN and CDR2 is SYDVKM. With 1 base clipped from V and 7 bases from J, the junction kept 8 bases outside the gene matches. DNA of the CDR3: TGTGCCAGCAGTTTATATGGTAGCGGGAGTGGTAATGAGCAGTTCTTC. This codes for CASSLYGSGSGNEQFF.

This clone was seen a handful of times. The chain combines TRBV7-8 with TRBJ1-5; D is ambiguous. Germline V gives CDR1 SGHVS, CDR2 FQNEAQ. The CDR3 is made up of 14 amino acids. V lost 0 bases and J 0 bases, leaving 3 bases between the germline ends. CDR3 nucleotides: TGTGCCAGCAGCTTAGCACCTAGCAATCAGCCCCAGCATTTT. The encoded protein is CASSLAPSNQPQHF.

V usage is TRBV7-9 and J usage is TRBJ1-4; the match to TRBD1 covers 7 bases. Germline CDR1 SEHNR, CDR2 FQNEAQ (reference sequence). V lost 6 bases, J lost 6 bases, and 10 bases stayed unmatched. The CDR3 length is 15 residues. The CDR3 bases are TGTGCCAGCAGGCCCGGGGGGACAGCTGATGAAAAACTGTTTTTT. As protein: CASRPGGTADEKLFF.

The chain combines TRBV5-1 with TRBJ1-2; 8 bases are shared with TRBD1. Germline-derived CDR1 and CDR2 are SGHRS and YFSETQ. The CDR3 loop spans 14 amino acids. V shed 4 bases, J shed 6 bases, and the junction held 8 bases outside the gene matches. The CDR3 DNA reads as TGCGCCAGCAGCCTCGGACAGGGCAAAGATGGCTACACCTTC. It yields the protein CASSLGQGKDGYTF.

V usage is TRBV5-6 and J usage is TRBJ1-6; TRBD1 matches at 7 bases. V lost 0 bases, J lost 11 bases, and 5 bases stayed unmatched. Per germline, CDR1 SGHDT and CDR2 YYEEEE. The CDR3 runs 14 residues. The CDR3 region is CASSLGQGTTPLHF. In nucleotides, the CDR3 is TGTGCCAGCAGCTTGGGACAGGGCACAACACCCCTCCACTTT.

The rearrangement links TRBV9 to TRBJ2-3, with TRBD2 matching 8 bases. With V trimmed by 0 bases and J by 10 bases, 10 bases remained unmatched. CDR3 length: 15 residues. Germline CDR1 reads SGDLS; CDR2 reads YYNGEE. CDR3 region: CASSVGAGGPQAQYF. The DNA for the CDR3 is TGTGCCAGCAGCGTAGGGGCGGGGGGCCCCCAGGCGCAGTATTTT.

CDR3: CASSFRGGLAGGSYEQYF. As DNA, the CDR3 is TGTGCCAGTAGTTTTCGAGGGGGACTAGCGGGAGGGTCCTACGAGCAGTACTTC. The chain carries TRBV19 and TRBJ2-7; 16 nucleotides line up with TRBD2. Germline V gene lookup returns CDR1 LNHDA and CDR2 SQIVND (reference sequence). V lost 5 bases and J lost 1; bases outside the gene matches: 8. CDR3 length: 18 residues.

A note on this clone: The sample carries other DNA sequences with the same CDR3. The chain carries TRBV6-5 and TRBJ1-6; D is possibly TRBD1 (5 bases). The CDR3 length is 13 residues. The V gene lost 6 bases and the J gene lost 3 bases, with 6 bases spanning the gap. Germline lookup yields CDR1 MNHEY and CDR2 SVGAGI. CDR3 sequence: CASSRDYNSPLHF. DNA for the CDR3: TGTGCCAGCAGCAGGGACTATAATTCACCCCTCCACTTT.

V is TRBV6-1 and J is TRBJ2-2; D is possibly TRBD1 (6 bases). Germline CDR1 reads MNHNS; CDR2 reads SASEGT. V shed 4 bases and J shed 4 bases, with 10 bases lying between them. The CDR3 is 14 amino acids. CDR3 in amino acids: CASSGQAGTGELFF. The CDR3 DNA is TGTGCCAGCAGTGGACAGGCGGGCACCGGGGAGCTGTTTTTT.

The chain is built from TRBV5-6 and TRBJ2-1, with TRBD1 identical over 10 bases. The germline V gene has CDR1 SGHDT and CDR2 YYEEEE. V shed 4 bases, J shed 0 bases, and the junction held 4 bases outside the gene matches. CDR3 length: 16 amino acids. CDR3 sequence reads: CASSRDRGLSYNEQFF. CDR3 DNA sequence: TGTGCCAGCAGCCGGGACAGGGGTCTCTCCTACAATGAGCAGTTCTTC.

The chain links TRBV7-2 to TRBJ1-5; D might be TRBD1 (5 bases). Deletions cut 3 bases from V and 0 bases from J, with 9 bases between. Looked up from germline, CDR1 is SGHTA and CDR2 is FQGNSA. This CDR3 spans 15 amino acids. The CDR3 nucleotides are TGTGCCAGCAGCTTCGGGACGCTTAGCAATCAGCCCCAGCATTTT. It encodes CASSFGTLSNQPQHF. Variable domain in full (rest from reference TRBV7-2 and TRBJ1-5): GAGVSQSPSNKVTEKGKDVELRCDPISGHTALYWYRQSLGQGLEFLIYFQGNSAPDKSGLPSDRFSAERTGGSVSTLTIQRTQQEDSAVYLCASSFGTLSNQPQHFGDGTRLSIL.